What follows is one TCR beta chain and its context. The antigen is undetermined. CDR1 and CDR2 (germline): SQVTM, ANQGSEA. The junction had 4 bases not matched to a gene; V was cut back by 6 bases and J by 2 bases. This CDR3 contains 13 residues. The data belong to a study of T cells in localized non-small cell lung cancer. Findings of the study overall: Higher blood T cell density tracked longer overall survival. Of the tissues analyzed, uninvolved adjacent lung showed maximal T cell clonality, greater than tumor.

Assay: immunoSEQ multiplex PCR; the TCRdb copy retains only in-frame clones and omits some. The sample has over a thousand clones, roughly 26% seen once. The rearrangement joins TRBV29-1 to TRBJ2-3, with 8 bases that match TRBD1. The clonotype originates from a male donor aged 60 or older with stage II lung adenocarcinoma. The material sequenced was normal lung tissue next to the tumor, taken before any cancer treatment. DNA for the CDR3: TGCAGCGTGACAGGGGATCTCACAGATACGCAGTATTTT. Its protein product is CSVTGDLTDTQYF.